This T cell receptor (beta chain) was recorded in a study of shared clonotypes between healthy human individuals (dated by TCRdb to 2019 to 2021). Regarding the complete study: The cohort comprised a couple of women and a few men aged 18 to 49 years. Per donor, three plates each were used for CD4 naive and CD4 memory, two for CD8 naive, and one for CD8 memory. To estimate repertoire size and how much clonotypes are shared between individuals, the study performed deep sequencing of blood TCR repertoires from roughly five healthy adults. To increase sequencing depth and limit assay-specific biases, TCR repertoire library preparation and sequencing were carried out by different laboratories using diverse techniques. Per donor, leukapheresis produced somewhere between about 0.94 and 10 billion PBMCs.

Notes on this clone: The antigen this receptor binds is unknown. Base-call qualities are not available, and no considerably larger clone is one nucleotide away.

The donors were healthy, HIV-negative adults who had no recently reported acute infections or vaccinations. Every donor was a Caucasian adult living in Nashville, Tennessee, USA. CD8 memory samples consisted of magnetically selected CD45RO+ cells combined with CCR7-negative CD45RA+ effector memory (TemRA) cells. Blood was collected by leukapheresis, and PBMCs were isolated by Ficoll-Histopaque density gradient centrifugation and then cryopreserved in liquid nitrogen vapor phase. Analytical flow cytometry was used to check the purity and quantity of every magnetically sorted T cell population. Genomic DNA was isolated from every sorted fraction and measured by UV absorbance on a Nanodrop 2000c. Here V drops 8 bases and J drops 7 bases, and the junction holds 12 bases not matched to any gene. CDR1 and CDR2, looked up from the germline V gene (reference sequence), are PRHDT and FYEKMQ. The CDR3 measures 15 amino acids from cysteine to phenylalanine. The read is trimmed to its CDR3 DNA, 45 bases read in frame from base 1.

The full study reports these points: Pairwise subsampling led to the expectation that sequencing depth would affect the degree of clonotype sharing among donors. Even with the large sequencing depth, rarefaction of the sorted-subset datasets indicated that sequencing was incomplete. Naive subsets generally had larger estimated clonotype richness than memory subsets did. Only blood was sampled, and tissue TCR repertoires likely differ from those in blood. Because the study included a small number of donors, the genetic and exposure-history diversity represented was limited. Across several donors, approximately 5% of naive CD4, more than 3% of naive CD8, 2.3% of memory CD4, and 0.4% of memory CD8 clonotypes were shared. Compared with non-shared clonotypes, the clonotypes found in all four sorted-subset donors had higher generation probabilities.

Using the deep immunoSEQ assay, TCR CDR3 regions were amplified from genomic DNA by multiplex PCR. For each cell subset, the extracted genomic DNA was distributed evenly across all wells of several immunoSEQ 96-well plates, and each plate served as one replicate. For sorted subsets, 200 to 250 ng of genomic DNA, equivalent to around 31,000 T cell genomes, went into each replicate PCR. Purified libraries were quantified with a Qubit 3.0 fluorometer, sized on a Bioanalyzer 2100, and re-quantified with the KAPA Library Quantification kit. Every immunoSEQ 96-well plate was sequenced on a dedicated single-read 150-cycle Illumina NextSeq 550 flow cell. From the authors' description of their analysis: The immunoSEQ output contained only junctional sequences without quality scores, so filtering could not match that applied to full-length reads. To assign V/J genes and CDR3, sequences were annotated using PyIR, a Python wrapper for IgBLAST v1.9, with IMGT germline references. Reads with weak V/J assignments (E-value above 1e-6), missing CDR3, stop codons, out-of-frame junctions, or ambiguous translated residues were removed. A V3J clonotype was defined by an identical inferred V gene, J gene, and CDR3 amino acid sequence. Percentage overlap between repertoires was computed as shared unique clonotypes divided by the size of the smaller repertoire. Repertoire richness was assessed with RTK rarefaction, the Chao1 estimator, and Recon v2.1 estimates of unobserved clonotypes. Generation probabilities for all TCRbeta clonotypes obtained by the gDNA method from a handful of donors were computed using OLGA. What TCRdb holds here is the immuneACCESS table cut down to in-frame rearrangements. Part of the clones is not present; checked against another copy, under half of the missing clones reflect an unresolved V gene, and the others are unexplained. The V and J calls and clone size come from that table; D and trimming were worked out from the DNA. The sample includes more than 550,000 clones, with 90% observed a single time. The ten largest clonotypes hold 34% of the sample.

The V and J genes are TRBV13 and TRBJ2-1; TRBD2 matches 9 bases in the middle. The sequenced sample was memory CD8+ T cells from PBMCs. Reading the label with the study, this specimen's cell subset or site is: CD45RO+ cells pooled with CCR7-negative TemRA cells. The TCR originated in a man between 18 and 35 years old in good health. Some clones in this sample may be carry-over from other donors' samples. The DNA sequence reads TGTGCCAGCTCCTCCGGAGCGGGAGGCTCAAATGAGCAGTTCTTC. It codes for CASSSGAGGSNEQFF.